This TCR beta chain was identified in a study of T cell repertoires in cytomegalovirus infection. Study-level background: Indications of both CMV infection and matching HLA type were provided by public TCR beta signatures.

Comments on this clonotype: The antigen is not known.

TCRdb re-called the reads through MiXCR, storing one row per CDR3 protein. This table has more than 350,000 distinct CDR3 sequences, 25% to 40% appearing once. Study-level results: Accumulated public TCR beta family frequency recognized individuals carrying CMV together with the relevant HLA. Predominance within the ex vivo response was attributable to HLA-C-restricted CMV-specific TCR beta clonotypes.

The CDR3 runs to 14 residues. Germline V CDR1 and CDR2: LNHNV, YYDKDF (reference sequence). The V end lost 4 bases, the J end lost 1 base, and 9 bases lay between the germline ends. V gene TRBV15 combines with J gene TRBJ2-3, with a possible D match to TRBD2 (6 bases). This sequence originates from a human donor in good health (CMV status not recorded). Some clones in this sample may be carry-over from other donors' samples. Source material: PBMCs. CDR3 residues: CATSNTGGTDTQYF. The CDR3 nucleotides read TGTGCCACCAGCAACACGGGGGGCACAGATACGCAGTATTTT. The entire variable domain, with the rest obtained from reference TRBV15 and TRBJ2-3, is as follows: DAMVIQNPRYQVTQFGKPVTLSCSQTLNHNVMYWYQQKSSQAPKLLFHYYDKDFNNEADTPDNFQSRRPNTSFCFLDIRSPGLGDTAMYLCATSNTGGTDTQYFGPGTRLTVL.